The sample holds many counts of the clone carrying this T cell receptor beta chain. A patient was excluded if there was uncontrolled infection, other autoimmune disease, pregnancy or lactation. RNA transcripts provided the source from which TCR beta CDR3 regions were amplified. Carried out on the TCR CDR3, a first-round RT-PCR used the HTBI primer set. In TCRdb, the multiplex PCR reads were re-called with MiXCR into one record per CDR3 protein. The sample carries hundreds of thousands of distinct CDR3 sequences, 16% recorded once. The sample belongs to a study of T cells in Graves' hyperthyroidism and ophthalmopathy. Study information: Specimen type is peripheral blood, collected at initial diagnosis prior to any treatment.

With V trimmed by 0 bases and J by 6 bases, 11 bases remained unmatched. Per the germline V gene, CDR1 is MNHEY and CDR2 is SVGAGI. The CDR3 totals 17 residues. The V call is TRBV6-5, the J call TRBJ2-7; TRBD1 agrees at 10 bases. The sequenced sample consisted of blood. The TCR sequence derives from a woman aged 18-29 years with Graves' hyperthyroidism. CDR3: CASSYSFRQGASGEQYF. In DNA form, the CDR3 reads TGTGCCAGCAGTTACTCATTTCGACAGGGGGCCAGTGGCGAGCAGTACTTC.